This T cell receptor beta chain was profiled in a study of response to subunit inactivated influenza vaccine. This CDR3 region has 14 residues. V was cut by 5 bases and J by 1 base, with 10 bases left in between. Germline V gene data show CDR1 as SGHTA and CDR2 as FQGNSA. One entry per CDR3 protein results from TCRdb running MiXCR on the RT-PCR reads. The top ten hold approximately 3% of the sample, which has about 540,000 distinct CDR3 sequences, around a quarter seen once. Many counts were recorded for this clonotype. These data were also reused for a study on T cells expressing NK-cell markers. That source notes: TCR beta libraries carry UMIs added by 5'RACE template switching.

The sample in question was CD4+ T cells sorted from PBMCs, obtained less than 13 days after vaccination. This receptor was taken from a man over 45 who received an inactivated influenza vaccine. The rearrangement links TRBV7-2 to TRBJ2-3, with D uncertain. The CDR3 bases are TGTGCCAGCAGCCAAGTGGTGGGCACAGATACGCAGTATTTT. Its translation: CASSQVVGTDTQYF.